The rows below give T cell receptor beta chains drawn from one sample of a study of blood T cell repertoires in COVID-19. TCRdb's copy holds only in-frame clones and misses some; the assay was immunoSEQ multiplex PCR. Of about 100,000 clones in the sample, 70% to 90% are singletons; the top ten hold 5.5% to 8%. The sample consisted of peripheral blood. The receptors derive from a woman in her sixties with acute or convalescent COVID-19. The CDR3 runs from the conserved cysteine through the conserved F or W. Fields, in order: J gene, D gene, V gene, clone size, CDR3 DNA, CDR3 protein. The D gene is left open where the match is weak. Not every row has a clone size; where given, it reads once, few, many or a size class.

TRBJ2-3,TRBD2,TRBV24-1,few,TGTGCCACCAGTGCTGCGGGAGGCCTCACTGATACGCAGTATTTT,CATSAAGGLTDTQYF
TRBJ1-2,NA,TRBV7-9,NA,TGTGCCAGCAGCCCTTTGGGGCCCACGGGCTATGGCTACACCTTC,CASSPLGPTGYGYTF
TRBJ2-5,TRBD1,TRBV29-1,NA,TGCAGCGTACAGGGGCGCGGAGAGACCCAGTACTTC,CSVQGRGETQYF
TRBJ2-1,TRBD1,TRBV28,NA,TGTGCCAGCACCAAACAGGGGATTGAGCAGTTCTTC,CASTKQGIEQFF
TRBJ1-1,NA,TRBV7-2,once,TGTGCCAGCAGCTTATTACGGGGAAAAACTGAAGCTTTCTTT,CASSLLRGKTEAFF
TRBJ1-2,TRBD1,TRBV19,NA,TGTGCCAGTAGTAAGATATCCGGGACAGGGGAGTTCTATGGCTACACCTTC,CASSKISGTGEFYGYTF
TRBJ2-2,NA,TRBV10-1,NA,TGCGCCAGCAGTGAGTCGAAAGCGGGCTACACCGGGGAGCTGTTTTTT,CASSESKAGYTGELFF
TRBJ1-1,TRBD1,TRBV5-1,NA,TGCGCCAGCAGCTTGGGACAGGGGGTCACTGAAGCTTTCTTT,CASSLGQGVTEAFF
TRBJ1-4,NA,TRBV5-1,NA,TGCGCCAGCAGCAGGAGCCCGGCGGCTAATGAAAAACTGTTTTTT,CASSRSPAANEKLFF
TRBJ1-2,TRBD1,TRBV29-1,NA,TGCAGCGTTGTCCCCGGGACAGGGTTCGGCTACACCTTC,CSVVPGTGFGYTF
TRBJ1-6,TRBD1,TRBV28,NA,TGTGCCAGCAGTTTTAGGACAGGGCCTTCTCCCTATAATTCACCCCTCCACTTT,CASSFRTGPSPYNSPLHF
TRBJ2-2,TRBD2,TRBV4-2,NA,TGTGCCAGCAGCCGGGGACTAGCAGCGAACACCGGGGAGCTGTTTTTT,CASSRGLAANTGELFF
TRBJ2-1,TRBD2,TRBV27,NA,TGTGCCAGCCAAACTTTCTCGTTCGGGGGGGATGGCAATGAGCAGTTCTTC,CASQTFSFGGDGNEQFF
TRBJ1-2,NA,TRBV2,NA,TGTGCCAGCAGTGTGACAGAAAACTATGGCTACACCTTC,CASSVTENYGYTF
TRBJ2-1,TRBD2,TRBV5-1,NA,TGCGCCAGCAGCTTGGCCACTAGCGGGAGTAATGAGCAGTTCTTC,CASSLATSGSNEQFF
TRBJ1-2,NA,TRBV3-1/TRBV3-2,NA,TGTGCCAGCAGCCGTATAGACTATGGCTACACCTTC,CASSRIDYGYTF
TRBJ1-1,NA,TRBV19,NA,TGTGCCAGTAGTGAGGCAGCTATGAACACTGAAGCTTTCTTT,CASSEAAMNTEAFF
TRBJ1-2,NA,TRBV5-1,NA,TGCGCCAGCAGCCCGGGAGCTTATGGCTACACCTTC,CASSPGAYGYTF
TRBJ2-4,NA,TRBV19,NA,TGTGCCAGTAGTCCCCGACAGGACCTAGCCAAAAACATTCAGTACTTC,CASSPRQDLAKNIQYF
TRBJ1-1,NA,TRBV5-8,once,TGTGCCAGCAGACTGAGAGGGGGAGAAACTGAAGCTTTCTTT,CASRLRGGETEAFF
TRBJ1-1,NA,TRBV5-6,NA,TGTGCCAGCAGCTTTATGAACACTGAAGCTTTCTTT,CASSFMNTEAFF
TRBJ2-2,NA,TRBV7-2,once,TGTGCCAGCAGCTCCCCTCACTCCTTCGGAGGCACCGGGGAGCTGTTTTTT,CASSSPHSFGGTGELFF
TRBJ1-1,TRBD1,TRBV29-1,NA,TGCAGCGTCCACCTGCGGGACAGGAACACTGAAGCTTTCTTT,CSVHLRDRNTEAFF
TRBJ2-6,NA,TRBV28,once,TGTGCCAGCAGTTTAAACGTCAGGGCCTCTGGGGCCAACGTCCTGACTTTC,CASSLNVRASGANVLTF
TRBJ2-1,NA,TRBV21-1,NA,TGTGCCAGCAGCAAAGGAGGAGGGGGCCATGAGCAGTTCTTC,CASSKGGGGHEQFF
TRBJ1-2,NA,TRBV9,NA,TGTGCCAGCAGCCACACGACAGGATCGGGGCGGAAGGGCTACACCTTC,CASSHTTGSGRKGYTF
TRBJ2-1,NA,TRBV9,once,TGTGCCAGCAGCGTAGACCCAGGGAATGAGCAGTTCTTC,CASSVDPGNEQFF
TRBJ2-6,NA,TRBV28,NA,TGTGCCAGCACTAACGGGGCTGGGGCCAACGTCCTGACTTTC,CASTNGAGANVLTF
TRBJ2-2,TRBD2,TRBV6-5,once,TGTGCCACAGGGAGGGAGTATTTCACCGGGGAGCTGTTTTTT,CATGREYFTGELFF
TRBJ2-5,NA,TRBV7-9,NA,TGTGCCAGCAGCTTAAGGCAGGGAGAGACCCAGTACTTC,CASSLRQGETQYF
TRBJ1-2,NA,TRBV3-1/TRBV3-2,NA,TGTGCCAGCAGCCATGGGAGGACTAACTATGGCTACACCTTC,CASSHGRTNYGYTF
TRBJ1-5,NA,TRBV12-2,NA,TGTGCAAGTCGCTTCGGGGGACCCGGTCCGCCCCAGCATTTT,CASRFGGPGPPQHF
TRBJ2-1,NA,TRBV11-2,NA,TGTGCCAGCAGCTTAGCGTCGGACAATGAGCAGTTCTTC,CASSLASDNEQFF
TRBJ2-6,NA,TRBV12-3/TRBV12-4,NA,TGTGCCGGAGGGTTCGCTGGGGCCAACGTCCTGACTTTC,CAGGFAGANVLTF
TRBJ2-1,TRBD2,TRBV6-5,once,TGTGCCAGCACCCCGACTAGCCCCACGAGGAATGAGCAGTTCTTC,CASTPTSPTRNEQFF
TRBJ2-1,NA,TRBV5-1,NA,TGCGCCAGCAGCTTGGGGGCCGGGAGCTCCTACAATGAGCAGTTCTTC,CASSLGAGSSYNEQFF
TRBJ1-2,NA,TRBV6-5,NA,TGTGCCAGCAGCCAGGGCAGCAGCTATGGCTACACCTTC,CASSQGSSYGYTF
TRBJ1-5,TRBD1,TRBV28,NA,TGTGCCAGCAGTTTGCCCGGGACAGGGACTAGGCAGCCCCAGCATTTT,CASSLPGTGTRQPQHF
TRBJ2-7,NA,TRBV15,few,TGTGCCACCAGCAGAGATTCACATGCCTCCTACGAGCAGTACTTC,CATSRDSHASYEQYF
TRBJ1-4,NA,TRBV15,NA,TGTGCCACCAGCAGAGCAGCAGGGCCAAATGAAAAACTGTTTTTT,CATSRAAGPNEKLFF
TRBJ2-7,NA,TRBV5-8,NA,TGTGCCAGCAGCACCATCCAGGGTCATAACACGGTCCGGTTTTACGAGCAGTACTTC,CASSTIQGHNTVRFYEQYF
TRBJ1-1,TRBD1,TRBV5-1,NA,TGCGCCAGCAGGGGACAGGCCGGTTTGAACACTGAAGCTTTCTTT,CASRGQAGLNTEAFF
TRBJ2-1,TRBD2,TRBV9,few,TGTGCCAGCAGCGTAGCGGAGCGGGACTTCGAGCAGTTCTTC,CASSVAERDFEQFF
TRBJ1-1,NA,TRBV28,NA,TGTGCCAGCAGTTTATGGAACAGAGAAGCTTTCTTT,CASSLWNREAFF
TRBJ1-3,NA,TRBV9,NA,TGTGCCAGCAGCGTTGCGGCTGGAGGGGTCGGAAACACCATATATTTT,CASSVAAGGVGNTIYF